Sequencing of this TCR beta chain was carried out in a study of T-cell reconstitution after alpha-beta-depleted transplantation in children (dated by TCRdb to between 2015 and 2016). Background for the entire study: The study quantitatively tracked T-cell immune reconstitution after TCRalphabeta/CD19-depleted allogeneic hematopoietic cell transplantation in children using TCR repertoire profiling. The study at large found these results: The apparently early recovery of alphabetaT-cell counts about two months after transplant reportedly depended on only several hundred rapidly expanded clones that came from non-depleted graft cells. Over the following months the frequencies of hyperexpanded clones went down, and after one year T-cell counts and TCRbeta diversity were mostly credited to newly produced T cells. In some patients, the high TCRbeta diversity seen at day 60 was put down to recipient T cells and intrathymic progenitors that had survived conditioning.

Receptors were amplified or captured by PCR. The instrument was an Illumina HiSeq 2500. To normalize quantification of the TCRbeta repertoire, the TCR libraries were built with molecular barcoding that relied on unique molecular identifiers. TCRdb's own reprocessing of the public reads used fastp at Q25 and MiXCR and kept productive beta chains. Records with the same CDR3 protein are collapsed into one entry carrying the most frequent genes and DNA. For this sample the table gives around 440,000 distinct CDR3 sequences, of which about 10% were detected only once. About 2% of the sample is in the top ten clones. This clonotype was observed many times. The specificity of this receptor is unknown. The sample holds no much larger clone one base away, and base qualities are not on file. The sample's treatment or condition label, in plain terms: allogeneic hematopoietic cell transplantation with graft depleted of TCRalphabeta T cells and CD19 B cells. The transplant recipients were children given TCRalphabeta/CD19-depleted allogeneic hematopoietic cell grafts.

Germline trimming: 1 base from V, 6 bases from J; junction bases outside gene matches: 6. Measured from the cysteine to the phenylalanine, the CDR3 is 14 residues long. Of the read, only the CDR3 DNA is kept; its 42 bases are in frame from base 1. CDR1 and CDR2, looked up from the germline V gene (reference sequence), are DFQATT and SNEGSKA. The V and J segments used are TRBV20-1 and TRBJ2-1; 7 middle bases align to TRBD2. The material was PBMCs, obtained before TCRalphabeta/CD19-depleted stem cell transplant. The receptor's source is a child aged 2-9 years with inherited bone marrow failure, due to receive a stem cell transplant. The base sequence is TGCAGTGCTAGAGCCCGGGAGGAACGCAATGAGCAGTTCTTC. It codes for CSARAREERNEQFF.